The present TCR beta chain was sequenced within a study of Tregs in tolerant kidney transplant recipients. The protocol was immunoSEQ multiplex PCR, while the TCRdb copy is restricted to in-frame clones and leaves out a portion. Of more than 90,000 clones in the sample, roughly 93% are singletons; the top ten hold approximately 0.59%. This CDR3 is 13 amino acids long. Deletions cut 4 bases from V and 7 bases from J, with 14 bases between. Looked up from germline, CDR1 is MGHDK and CDR2 is SYGVNS. The sequence derives from a human donor in good health. The material sequenced was CD4+ T cells from blood. V is TRBV25-1 and J is TRBJ2-7; D uncertain. CDR3 residues: CASSALSWGEQYF. CDR3 sequence (DNA): TGTGCCAGCAGTGCCTTGTCTTGGGGTGAGCAGTACTTC.